Below, 20 T cell receptor beta chains from the same sample are listed, as sequenced in a study of blood T cell repertoires in COVID-19. Sequencing was performed with immunoSEQ multiplex PCR; in TCRdb, only in-frame clones are kept and a portion is missing. The sample holds a few hundred thousand clones, about 85% seen once. Sequencing was done on a sample of peripheral blood. The source of these receptors is a young woman who had recovered from COVID-19.

This clone was observed a single time. V is TRBV4-1 and J is TRBJ2-7; maybe TRBD2 (6 bases). CDR1 MGHRA and CDR2 YSYEKL come from the germline V gene. This CDR3 region has 17 residues. The ends were cut back, 0 bases at V and 3 bases at J, with 18 bases in the middle. The CDR3 bases are TGCGCCAGCAGCCAAGAAGGGGTGGCGGGGTTCCACTACGAGCAGTACTTC. Translated: CASSQEGVAGFHYEQYF.

This rearrangement joins TRBV5-1 to TRBJ2-7; 9 nucleotides align to TRBD2. V was clipped by 4 bases and J by 1 base; unmatched bases: 9. The CDR3 spans 16 residues. Germline V lookup: CDR1 SGHRS, CDR2 YFSETQ. This CDR3 is CASSRRLAEESYEQYF. The DNA of the CDR3 is TGCGCCAGCAGCCGAAGACTAGCGGAAGAGTCCTACGAGCAGTACTTC.

J is TRBJ2-5 and V is TRBV27; TRBD1 agrees at 8 bases. The germline V gene has CDR1 MNHEY and CDR2 SMNVEV (reference sequence). There are 16 residues in the CDR3. The V and J ends lost 1 base and 4 bases, in that order; junction bases with no gene match: 8. The CDR3 spells CASSLWAGGMRETQYF. The CDR3 region has the DNA TGTGCCAGCAGTTTATGGGCAGGGGGCATGAGAGAGACCCAGTACTTC.

The chain uses TRBV27 and TRBJ1-4; 8 nucleotides match TRBD1. Germline-derived CDR1 and CDR2 are MNHEY and SMNVEV (reference sequence). Germline trimming cut 6 bases from V and 7 bases from J; bases unmatched to any gene: 7. This CDR3 has 14 amino acids. The DNA for the CDR3 is TGTGCCAGCAGCATTGGACAGGGATCTGAAAAACTGTTTTTT. Protein: CASSIGQGSEKLFF.

The V call is TRBV5-4, the J call TRBJ1-1, with D possibly being TRBD1 (5 bases). The CDR3 totals 16 residues. V gave up 2 bases and J gave up 3 bases, with 17 bases separating them. Germline V gives CDR1 SGHNT, CDR2 YYREEE (reference sequence). CDR3 bases: TGTGCCAGCAGCTTCAGTAGTGGCGCGGGGGACACTGAAGCTTTCTTT. Translation: CASSFSSGAGDTEAFF.

In this sample, this clone turned up once. The V call is TRBV29-1, the J call TRBJ2-1; D perhaps matches TRBD2 (6 bases). This CDR3 contains 12 residues. The germline V and J ends were trimmed by 2 bases and 10 bases, with 12 bases remaining between them. CDR1 and CDR2 from the germline V gene are SQVTM and ANQGSEA. The CDR3 nucleotides read TGCAGCGTTGAAAGTGGGCTAGCGGAGCAGTTCTTC. This translates into CSVESGLAEQFF.

V gene TRBV7-3 combines with J gene TRBJ2-1; 10 nucleotides agree with TRBD2. In germline, CDR1 is SGHTA, CDR2 FQGTGA. Losses at the gene ends were 5 bases for V and 0 bases for J; bases not matched to a gene: 4. This CDR3 region has 16 residues. CDR3 loop: CASSPSGRASYNEQFF. CDR3 nucleotides: TGTGCCAGCAGCCCAAGCGGGAGGGCCTCCTACAATGAGCAGTTCTTC.

CDR3 bases: TGTGCCACCTCCCCCCTAGCGGGAGGGTTCTACGAGCAGTACTTC. Amino acid sequence: CATSPLAGGFYEQYF. This sequence joins TRBV28 and TRBJ2-7, with 12 bases fitting TRBD2. The germline gives CDR1 MDHEN, CDR2 SYDVKM. The CDR3 totals 15 residues. The junction had 10 bases not matched to a gene; V was cut back by 10 bases and J by 3 bases.

The chain has TRBV29-1 and TRBJ1-1; possible D gene TRBD1, 6 bases. Germline CDR1 SQVTM, CDR2 ANQGSEA. The ends were cut back, 4 bases at V and 1 base at J, with 13 bases in the middle. CDR3 length equals 14 residues. The CDR3 loop is CSVGIQTGNTEAFF. In nucleotides, the CDR3 is TGCAGCGTTGGCATACAGACAGGGAACACTGAAGCTTTCTTT.

In DNA form, the CDR3 reads TGTGCCAGCACCTCTCTCCAGGGCCCAGATACGCAGTATTTT. It is translated as CASTSLQGPDTQYF. V is TRBV5-6 and J is TRBJ2-3, with D possibly matching TRBD1 (5 bases). Trimming removed 6 bases from V and 4 bases from J, with 15 bases in between. CDR1 is SGHDT and CDR2 is YYEEEE in the germline V gene. The CDR3 contains 14 residues.

V and J are TRBV25-1 and TRBJ2-4, with 9 bases identical to TRBD2. In germline, CDR1 is MGHDK, CDR2 SYGVNS. This CDR3 contains 14 residues. The junction had 7 bases not matched to a gene; V was cut back by 4 bases and J by 9 bases. The CDR3 sequence is CASSGIAGAGIQYF. For the CDR3, the DNA is TGTGCCAGCAGTGGCATAGCGGGAGCGGGCATTCAGTACTTC.

V gene TRBV4-2 combines with J gene TRBJ2-7; 7 nucleotides align to TRBD1. The CDR3 sequence is 15 residues long. The germline V gene has CDR1 LGHNA and CDR2 YNFKEQ. J gave up 4 bases and V 0 bases, and 6 bases lay outside the gene matches. The CDR3 spells CASSQDVDRPYEQYF. CDR3 sequence (DNA): TGTGCCAGCAGCCAAGATGTGGACAGGCCTTACGAGCAGTACTTC.

The chain combines TRBV25-1 with TRBJ2-7, with TRBD2 matching over 7 bases. The junction had 7 bases not matched to a gene; V was cut back by 7 bases and J by 1 base. This CDR3 spans 14 amino acids. Germline V CDR1 and CDR2: MGHDK, SYGVNS. CDR3 sequence: CASTPLGGSYEQYF. CDR3 in DNA: TGTGCCAGCACCCCCTTGGGGGGGTCCTACGAGCAGTACTTC.

This chain connects TRBV30 to TRBJ2-1; 10 bases are a match to TRBD2. Germline lookup yields CDR1 GTSNPN and CDR2 SVGIG (reference sequence). The CDR3 consists of 16 residues. V shed 2 bases and J 3 bases; nucleotides not matched to a gene: 7. The CDR3 nucleotides read TGTGCCTGGAGTTCCCTAGCGGGAGATCTCTACAATGAGCAGTTCTTC. Translation gives CAWSSLAGDLYNEQFF.

This clone was counted a few times. The V and J genes are TRBV5-6 and TRBJ2-3, with 9 bases matching TRBD2. The germline V gene has CDR1 SGHDT and CDR2 YYEEEE. J gave up 2 bases and V 1 base, and 2 bases lay outside the gene matches. This CDR3 contains 15 residues. The CDR3 nucleotides are TGTGCCAGCAGCTTGATAGCGGGAGCCACAGATACGCAGTATTTT. It is translated as CASSLIAGATDTQYF.

J is TRBJ1-5 and V is TRBV9; 8 bases are a match to TRBD1. V gave up 3 bases and J gave up 6 bases; unmatched junction bases: 2. Germline CDR1 reads SGDLS; CDR2 reads YYNGEE. The CDR3 runs to 13 residues. The CDR3 loop reads CASSEDRGQPQHF. The DNA for the CDR3 is TGTGCCAGCAGCGAAGACAGGGGTCAGCCCCAGCATTTT.

The chain recombines TRBV2 with TRBJ2-1, with D maybe TRBD1 (5 bases). Germline loops: CDR1 SNHLY, CDR2 FYNNEI. The CDR3 runs 12 residues. Trimming pared 1 base from V and 16 bases from J, leaving 14 bases between. Here the CDR3 reads CASSEVRRGHFF. Written as DNA, the CDR3 is TGTGCCAGCAGTGAAGTGCGAAGGGGCCACTTCTTC.

The chain joins TRBV10-3 to TRBJ2-1; 10 positions match TRBD2. Germline CDR1 and CDR2: ENHRY and SYGVKD. J lost 5 bases, V lost 4 bases, and 8 bases had no gene match. The CDR3 has 16 residues. DNA for the CDR3: TGTGCCATCAGTGGGTACCTAGCGGGAGAAAACAATGAGCAGTTCTTC. Amino acids: CAISGYLAGENNEQFF.

This clone was picked up a small number of times. The chain is built from TRBV5-8 and TRBJ2-7, with D possibly being TRBD1 (6 bases). The CDR3 loop spans 14 amino acids. Germline V lookup: CDR1 SGHTS, CDR2 YDEGEE. The germline V and J ends were trimmed by 6 bases and 6 bases, with 19 bases remaining between them. The CDR3 here is CASTVRQDTLEQYF. The CDR3 DNA is TGTGCCAGCACCGTCCGACAGGACACCCTCGAGCAGTACTTC.

The J gene is TRBJ2-1, the V gene TRBV30, with D hard to call. V was shortened by 1 base and J by 1 base, with 11 bases between the two germline ends. Germline V gives CDR1 GTSNPN, CDR2 SVGIG (reference sequence). The CDR3 spans 15 residues. The CDR3 DNA follows: TGTGCCTGGAGTGACACTCCGACTTCCTACAATGAGCAGTTCTTC. It yields the protein CAWSDTPTSYNEQFF.